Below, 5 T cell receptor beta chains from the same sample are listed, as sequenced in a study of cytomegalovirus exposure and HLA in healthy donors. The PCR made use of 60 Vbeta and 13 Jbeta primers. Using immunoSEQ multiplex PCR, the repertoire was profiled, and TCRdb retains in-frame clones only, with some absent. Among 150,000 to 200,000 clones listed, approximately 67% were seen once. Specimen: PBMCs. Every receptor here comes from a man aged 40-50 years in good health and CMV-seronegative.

This CDR3 is CASSLVGRVNTEAFF. In DNA form, the CDR3 reads TGTGCCAGCAGCTTAGTTGGCAGGGTGAACACTGAAGCTTTCTTT. The V call is TRBV7-2, the J call TRBJ1-1; perhaps TRBD1 as D (5 bases). The V end was cut by 1 base, the J end by 0 bases, with 9 bases between. There are 15 residues in the CDR3. Germline lookup yields CDR1 SGHTA and CDR2 FQGNSA.

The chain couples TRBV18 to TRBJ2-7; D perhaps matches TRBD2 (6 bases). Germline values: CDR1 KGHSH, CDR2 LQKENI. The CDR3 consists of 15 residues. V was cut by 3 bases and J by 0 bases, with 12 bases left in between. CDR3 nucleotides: TGTGCCAGCTCACCTCCCGGGACTCTCTCCTACGAGCAGTACTTC. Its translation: CASSPPGTLSYEQYF.

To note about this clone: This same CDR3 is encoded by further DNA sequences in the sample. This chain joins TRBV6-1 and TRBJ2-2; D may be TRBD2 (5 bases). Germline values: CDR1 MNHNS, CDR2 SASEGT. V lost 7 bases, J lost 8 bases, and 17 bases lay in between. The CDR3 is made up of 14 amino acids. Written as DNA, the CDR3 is TGTGCCAGCAAGAATGAAGCGGTCCTTGGGGAGCTGTTTTTT. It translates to CASKNEAVLGELFF.

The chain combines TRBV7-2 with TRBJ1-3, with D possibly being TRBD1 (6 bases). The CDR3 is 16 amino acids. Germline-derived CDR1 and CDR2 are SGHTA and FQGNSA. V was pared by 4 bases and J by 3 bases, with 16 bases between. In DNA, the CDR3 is TGTGCCAGCAGCTCTAGGCGGGGGGCTGGTGGAAACACCATATATTTT. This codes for CASSSRRGAGGNTIYF.

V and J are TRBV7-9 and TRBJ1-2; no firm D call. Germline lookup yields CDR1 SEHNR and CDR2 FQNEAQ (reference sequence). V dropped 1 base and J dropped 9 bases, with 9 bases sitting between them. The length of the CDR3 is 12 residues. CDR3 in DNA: TGTGCCAGCAGCTTAGAAAGCGCGCGCTACACCTTC. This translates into CASSLESARYTF.